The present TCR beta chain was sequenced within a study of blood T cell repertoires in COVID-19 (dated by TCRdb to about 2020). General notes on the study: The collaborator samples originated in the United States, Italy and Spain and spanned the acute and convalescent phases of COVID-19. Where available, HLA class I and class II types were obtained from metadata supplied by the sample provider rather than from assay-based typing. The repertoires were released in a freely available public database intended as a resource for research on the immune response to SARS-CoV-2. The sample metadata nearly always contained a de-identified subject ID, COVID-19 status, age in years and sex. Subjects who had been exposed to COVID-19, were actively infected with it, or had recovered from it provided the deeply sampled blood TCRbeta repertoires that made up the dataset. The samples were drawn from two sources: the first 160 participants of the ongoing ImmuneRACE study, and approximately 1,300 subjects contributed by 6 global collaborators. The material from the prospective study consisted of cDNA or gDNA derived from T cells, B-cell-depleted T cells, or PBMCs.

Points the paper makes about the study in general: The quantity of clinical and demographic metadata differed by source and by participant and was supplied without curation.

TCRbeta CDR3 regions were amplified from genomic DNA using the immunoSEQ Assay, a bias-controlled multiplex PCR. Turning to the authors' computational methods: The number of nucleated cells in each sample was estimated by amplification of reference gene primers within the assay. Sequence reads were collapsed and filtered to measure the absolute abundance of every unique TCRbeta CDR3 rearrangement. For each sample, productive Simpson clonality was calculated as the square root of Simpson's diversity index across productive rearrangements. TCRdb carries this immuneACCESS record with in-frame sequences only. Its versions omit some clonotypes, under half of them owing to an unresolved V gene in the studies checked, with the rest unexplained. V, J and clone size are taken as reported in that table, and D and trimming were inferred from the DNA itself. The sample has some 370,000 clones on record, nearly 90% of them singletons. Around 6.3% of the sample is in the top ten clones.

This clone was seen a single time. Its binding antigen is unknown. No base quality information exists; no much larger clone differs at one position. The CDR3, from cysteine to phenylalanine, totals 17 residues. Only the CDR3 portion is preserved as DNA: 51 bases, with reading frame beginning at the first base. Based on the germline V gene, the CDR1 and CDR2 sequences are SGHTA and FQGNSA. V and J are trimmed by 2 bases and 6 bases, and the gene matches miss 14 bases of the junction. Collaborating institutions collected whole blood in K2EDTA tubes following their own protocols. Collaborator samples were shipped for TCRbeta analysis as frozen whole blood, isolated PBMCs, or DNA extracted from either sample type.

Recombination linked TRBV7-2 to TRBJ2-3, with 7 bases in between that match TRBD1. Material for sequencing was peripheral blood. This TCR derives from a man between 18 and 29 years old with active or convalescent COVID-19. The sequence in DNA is TGTGCCAGCAGCTTACATACTCAGGGGGTAGGGATTGATACGCAGTATTTT. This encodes CASSLHTQGVGIDTQYF.